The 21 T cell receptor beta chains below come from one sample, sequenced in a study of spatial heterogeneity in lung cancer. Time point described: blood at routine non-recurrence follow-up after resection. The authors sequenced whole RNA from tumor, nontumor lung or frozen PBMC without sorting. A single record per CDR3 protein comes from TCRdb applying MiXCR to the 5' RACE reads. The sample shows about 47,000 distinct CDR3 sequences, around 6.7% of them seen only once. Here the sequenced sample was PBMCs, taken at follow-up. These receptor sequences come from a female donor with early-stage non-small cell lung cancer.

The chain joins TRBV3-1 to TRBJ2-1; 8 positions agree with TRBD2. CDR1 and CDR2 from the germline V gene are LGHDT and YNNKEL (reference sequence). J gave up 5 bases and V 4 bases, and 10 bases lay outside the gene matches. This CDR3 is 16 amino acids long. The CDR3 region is CASSRSLTSADNEQFF. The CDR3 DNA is TGTGCCAGCAGCCGTTCCCTGACTAGCGCAGACAATGAGCAGTTCTTC.

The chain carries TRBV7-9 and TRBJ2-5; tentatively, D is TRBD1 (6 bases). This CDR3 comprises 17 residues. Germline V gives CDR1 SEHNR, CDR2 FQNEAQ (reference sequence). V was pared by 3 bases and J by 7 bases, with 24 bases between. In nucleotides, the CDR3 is TGTGCCAGCAGCTTGCCCCCCCGGGGACCAAAAGGGGGGACCCAGTACTTC. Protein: CASSLPPRGPKGGTQYF.

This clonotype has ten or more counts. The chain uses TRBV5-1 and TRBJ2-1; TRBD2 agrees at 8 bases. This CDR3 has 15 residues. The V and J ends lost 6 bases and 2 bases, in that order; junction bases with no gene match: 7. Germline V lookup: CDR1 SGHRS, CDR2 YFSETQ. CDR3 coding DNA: TGCGCCAGCACGGGGGGGGCCGGGGCCTACAATGAGCAGTTCTTC. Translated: CASTGGAGAYNEQFF.

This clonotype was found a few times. CDR3: CASSRLSQAFF. The DNA of the CDR3 is TGTGCCAGCAGTCGGCTCTCCCAAGCTTTCTTT. The chain uses TRBV12-3 or TRBV12-4 and TRBJ1-1; D is unresolved. V was clipped by 5 bases and J by 9 bases, with 10 bases between them. The CDR3 consists of 11 residues.

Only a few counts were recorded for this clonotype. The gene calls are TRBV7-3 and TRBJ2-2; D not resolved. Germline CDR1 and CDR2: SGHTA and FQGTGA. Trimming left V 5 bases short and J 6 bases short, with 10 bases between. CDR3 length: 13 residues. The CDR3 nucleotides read TGTGCCAGCAGCGCCGTGGTTCCCGGGGAGCTGTTTTTT. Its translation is CASSAVVPGELFF. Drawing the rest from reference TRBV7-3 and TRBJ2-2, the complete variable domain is GAGVSQTPSNKVTEKGKYVELRCDPISGHTALYWYRQSLGQGPEFLIYFQGTGAADDSGLPNDRFFAVRPEGSVSTLKIQRTERGDSAVYLCASSAVVPGELFFGEGSRLTVL.

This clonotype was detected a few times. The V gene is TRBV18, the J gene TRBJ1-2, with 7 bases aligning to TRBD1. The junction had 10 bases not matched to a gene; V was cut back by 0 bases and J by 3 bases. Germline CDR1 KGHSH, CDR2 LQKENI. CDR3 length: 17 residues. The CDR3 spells CASSPPGQTFTYYGYTF. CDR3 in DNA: TGTGCCAGCTCACCACCGGGACAGACCTTCACTTACTATGGCTACACCTTC.

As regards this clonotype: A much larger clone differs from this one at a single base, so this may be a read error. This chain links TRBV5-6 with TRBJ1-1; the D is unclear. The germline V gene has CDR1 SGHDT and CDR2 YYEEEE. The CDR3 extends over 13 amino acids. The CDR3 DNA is TGTGACAGCAGCGCGAGACGGAACACTGAAGCTTTCTTT. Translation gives CDSSARRNTEAFF. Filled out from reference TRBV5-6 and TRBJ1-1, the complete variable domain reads DAGVTQSPTHLIKTRGQQVTLRCSPKSGHDTVSWYQQALGQGPQFIFQYYEEEERQRGNFPDRFSGHQFPNYSSELNVNALLLGDSALYLCDSSARRNTEAFFGQGTRLTVV.

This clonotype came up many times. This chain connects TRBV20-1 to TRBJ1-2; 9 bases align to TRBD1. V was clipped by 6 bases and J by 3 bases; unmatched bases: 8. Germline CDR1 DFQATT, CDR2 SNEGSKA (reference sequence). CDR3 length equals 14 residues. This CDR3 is CSAHRGQLDYGYTF. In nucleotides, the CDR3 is TGCAGTGCGCACAGGGGGCAGCTAGACTATGGCTACACCTTC.

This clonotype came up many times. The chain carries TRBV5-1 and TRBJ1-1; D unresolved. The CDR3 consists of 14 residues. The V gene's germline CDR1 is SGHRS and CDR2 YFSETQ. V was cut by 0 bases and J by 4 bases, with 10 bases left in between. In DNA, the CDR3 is TGCGCCAGCAGCTTGGGGGTGGCTTTCACTGAAGCTTTCTTT. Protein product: CASSLGVAFTEAFF.

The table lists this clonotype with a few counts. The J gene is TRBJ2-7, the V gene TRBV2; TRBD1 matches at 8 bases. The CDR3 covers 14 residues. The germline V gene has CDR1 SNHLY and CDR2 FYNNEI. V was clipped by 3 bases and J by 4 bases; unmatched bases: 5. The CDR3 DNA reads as TGTGCCAGCAGTGAGGACAGGGCCCCTTACGAGCAGTACTTC. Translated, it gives CASSEDRAPYEQYF.

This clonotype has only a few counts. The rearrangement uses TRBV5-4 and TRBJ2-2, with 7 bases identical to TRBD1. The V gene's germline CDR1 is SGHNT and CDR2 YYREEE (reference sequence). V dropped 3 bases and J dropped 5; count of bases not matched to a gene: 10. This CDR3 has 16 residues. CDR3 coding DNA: TGTGCCAGCAGCTCAAGACAGGGTTTAGGGACCGGGGAGCTGTTTTTT. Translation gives CASSSRQGLGTGELFF.

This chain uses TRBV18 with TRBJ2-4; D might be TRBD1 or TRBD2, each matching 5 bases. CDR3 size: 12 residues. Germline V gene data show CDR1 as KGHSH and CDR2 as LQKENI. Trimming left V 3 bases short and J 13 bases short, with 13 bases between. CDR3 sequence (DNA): TGTGCCAGCTCACCTCAGGGAGAGGTGCAGTACTTC. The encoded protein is CASSPQGEVQYF.

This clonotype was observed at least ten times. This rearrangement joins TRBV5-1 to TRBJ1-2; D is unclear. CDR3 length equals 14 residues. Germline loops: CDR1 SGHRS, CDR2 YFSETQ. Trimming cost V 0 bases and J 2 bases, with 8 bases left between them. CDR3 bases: TGCGCCAGCAGCTTGGAGTCGCCGAACTATGGCTACACCTTC. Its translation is CASSLESPNYGYTF.

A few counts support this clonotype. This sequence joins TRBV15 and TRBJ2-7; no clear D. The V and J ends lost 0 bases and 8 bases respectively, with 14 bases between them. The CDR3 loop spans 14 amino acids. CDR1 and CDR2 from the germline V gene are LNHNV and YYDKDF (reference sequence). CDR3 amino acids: CATSRDLSGRKQYF. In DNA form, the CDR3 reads TGTGCCACCAGCAGAGATCTATCAGGCCGGAAGCAGTACTTC. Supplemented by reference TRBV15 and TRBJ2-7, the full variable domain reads DAMVIQNPRYQVTQFGKPVTLSCSQTLNHNVMYWYQQKSSQAPKLLFHYYDKDFNNEADTPDNFQSRRPNTSFCFLDIRSPGLGDTAMYLCATSRDLSGRKQYFGPGTRLTVT.

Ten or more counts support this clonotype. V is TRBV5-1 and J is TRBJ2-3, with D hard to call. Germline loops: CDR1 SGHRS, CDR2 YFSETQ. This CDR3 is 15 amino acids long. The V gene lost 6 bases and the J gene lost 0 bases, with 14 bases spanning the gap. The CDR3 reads CASTDGLVSTDTQYF. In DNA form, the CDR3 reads TGCGCCAGCACCGACGGGTTGGTTAGCACAGATACGCAGTATTTT.

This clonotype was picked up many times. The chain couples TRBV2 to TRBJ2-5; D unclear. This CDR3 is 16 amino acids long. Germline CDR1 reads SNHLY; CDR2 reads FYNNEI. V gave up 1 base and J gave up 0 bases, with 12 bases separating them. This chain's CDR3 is CASSEEKDGDQETQYF. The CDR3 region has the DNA TGTGCCAGCAGTGAAGAAAAGGACGGTGACCAAGAGACCCAGTACTTC.

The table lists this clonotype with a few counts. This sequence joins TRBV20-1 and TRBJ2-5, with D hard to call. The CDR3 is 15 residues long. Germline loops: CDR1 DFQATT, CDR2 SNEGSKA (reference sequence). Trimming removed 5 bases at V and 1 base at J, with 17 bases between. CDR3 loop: CSARPSRARQETQYF. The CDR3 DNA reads TGCAGTGCTCGCCCCTCTCGCGCGCGCCAAGAGACCCAGTACTTC.

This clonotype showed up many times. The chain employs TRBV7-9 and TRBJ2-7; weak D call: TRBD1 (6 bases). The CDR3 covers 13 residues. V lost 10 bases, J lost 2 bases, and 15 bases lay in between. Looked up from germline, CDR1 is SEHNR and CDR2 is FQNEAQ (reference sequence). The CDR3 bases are TGTGCCACCGATACAGGGTACACCTACGAGCAGTACTTC. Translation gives CATDTGYTYEQYF.

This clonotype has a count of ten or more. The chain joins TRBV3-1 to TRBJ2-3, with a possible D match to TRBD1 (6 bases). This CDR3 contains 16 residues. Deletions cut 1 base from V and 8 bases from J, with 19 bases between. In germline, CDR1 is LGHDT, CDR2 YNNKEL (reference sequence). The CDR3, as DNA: TGTGCCAGCAGCCAAGCATGGCAAGGGACACGGGGTACGCAGTATTTT. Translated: CASSQAWQGTRGTQYF.

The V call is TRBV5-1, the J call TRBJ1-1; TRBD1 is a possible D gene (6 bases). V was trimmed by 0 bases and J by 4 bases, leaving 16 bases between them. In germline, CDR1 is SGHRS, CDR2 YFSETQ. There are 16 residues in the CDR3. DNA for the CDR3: TGCGCCAGCAGCTTGGACCCAGGGGAAGGGAGCACTGAAGCTTTCTTT. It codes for CASSLDPGEGSTEAFF.

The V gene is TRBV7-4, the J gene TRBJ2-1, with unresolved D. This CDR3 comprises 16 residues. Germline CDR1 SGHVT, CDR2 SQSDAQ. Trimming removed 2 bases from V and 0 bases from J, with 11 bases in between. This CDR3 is CASSLPGTHSYNEQFF. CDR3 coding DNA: TGTGCCAGCAGCTTACCAGGTACCCACTCCTACAATGAGCAGTTCTTC.